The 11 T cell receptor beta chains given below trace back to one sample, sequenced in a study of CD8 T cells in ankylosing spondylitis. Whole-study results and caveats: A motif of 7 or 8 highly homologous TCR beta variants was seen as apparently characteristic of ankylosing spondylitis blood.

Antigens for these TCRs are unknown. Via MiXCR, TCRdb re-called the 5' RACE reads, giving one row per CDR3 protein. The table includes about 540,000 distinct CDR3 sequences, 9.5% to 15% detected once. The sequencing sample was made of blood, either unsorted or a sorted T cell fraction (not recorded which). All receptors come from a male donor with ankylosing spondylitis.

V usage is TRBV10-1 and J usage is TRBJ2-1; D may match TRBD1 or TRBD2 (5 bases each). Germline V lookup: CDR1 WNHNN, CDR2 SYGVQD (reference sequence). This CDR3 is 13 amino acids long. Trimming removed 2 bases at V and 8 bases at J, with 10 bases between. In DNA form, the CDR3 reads TGCGCCAGCAGTGAGATAGGGACCGATGAGCAGTTCTTC. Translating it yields CASSEIGTDEQFF.

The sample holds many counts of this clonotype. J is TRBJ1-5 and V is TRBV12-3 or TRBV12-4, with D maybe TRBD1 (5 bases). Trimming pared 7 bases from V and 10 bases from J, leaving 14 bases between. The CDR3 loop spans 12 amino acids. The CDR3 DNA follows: TGTGCCAGCACGGCAGACGGGACCCCCCAGCATTTT. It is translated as CASTADGTPQHF.

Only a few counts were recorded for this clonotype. CDR3 DNA sequence: TGCAGTGCTAGAGATACAGGGGAGGACGGGGAGCTGTTTTTT. Translation: CSARDTGEDGELFF. J is TRBJ2-2 and V is TRBV20-1; the D gene is possibly TRBD1 (7 bases). The length of the CDR3 is 14 residues. V shed 0 bases and J shed 7 bases, with 12 bases lying between them. Looked up from germline, CDR1 is DFQATT and CDR2 is SNEGSKA (reference sequence).

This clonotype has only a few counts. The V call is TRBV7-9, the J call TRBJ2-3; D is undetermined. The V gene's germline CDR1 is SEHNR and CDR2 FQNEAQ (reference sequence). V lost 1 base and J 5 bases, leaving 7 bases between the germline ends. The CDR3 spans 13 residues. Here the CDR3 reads CASSLVDLDTQYF. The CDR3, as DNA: TGTGCCAGCAGCTTAGTCGACTTAGATACGCAGTATTTT.

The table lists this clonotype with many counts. The CDR3: CASSDGTGGTDEQYF. The CDR3 nucleotides read TGTGCCAGCAGCGACGGGACAGGGGGCACCGACGAGCAGTACTTC. The chain combines TRBV12-3 or TRBV12-4 with TRBJ2-7; 12 nucleotides agree with TRBD1. The trim removed 6 bases at V and 5 bases at J, leaving 8 bases unmatched. The CDR3 totals 15 residues.

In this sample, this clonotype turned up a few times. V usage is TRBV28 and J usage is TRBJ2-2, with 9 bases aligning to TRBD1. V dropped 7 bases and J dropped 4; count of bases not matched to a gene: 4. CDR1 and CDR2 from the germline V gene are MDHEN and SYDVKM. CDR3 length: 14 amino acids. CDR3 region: CASIAGQGTGELFF. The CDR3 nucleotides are TGTGCCAGCATTGCGGGACAGGGCACCGGGGAGCTGTTTTTT.

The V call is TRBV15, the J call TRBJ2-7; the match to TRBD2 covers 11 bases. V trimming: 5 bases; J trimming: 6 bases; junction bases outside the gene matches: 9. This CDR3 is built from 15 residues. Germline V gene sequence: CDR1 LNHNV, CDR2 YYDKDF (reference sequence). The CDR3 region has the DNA TGTGCCACCAGCCAACACCTCGGACTAGCGGGCGAGCAGTACTTC. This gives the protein CATSQHLGLAGEQYF.

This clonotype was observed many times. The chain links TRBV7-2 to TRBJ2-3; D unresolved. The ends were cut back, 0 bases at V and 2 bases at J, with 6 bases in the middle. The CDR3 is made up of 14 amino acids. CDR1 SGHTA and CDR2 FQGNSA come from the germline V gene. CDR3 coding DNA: TGTGCCAGCAGCTTAGCCCCTAACACAGATACGCAGTATTTT. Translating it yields CASSLAPNTDTQYF.

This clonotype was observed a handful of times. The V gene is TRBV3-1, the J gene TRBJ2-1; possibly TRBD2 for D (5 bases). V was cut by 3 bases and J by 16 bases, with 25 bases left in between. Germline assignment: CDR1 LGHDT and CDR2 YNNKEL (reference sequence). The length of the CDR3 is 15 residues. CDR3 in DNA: TGTGCCAGCAGCCAGGGCCAAAATACTAGGCGGTCGCCTTTCTTC. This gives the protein CASSQGQNTRRSPFF.

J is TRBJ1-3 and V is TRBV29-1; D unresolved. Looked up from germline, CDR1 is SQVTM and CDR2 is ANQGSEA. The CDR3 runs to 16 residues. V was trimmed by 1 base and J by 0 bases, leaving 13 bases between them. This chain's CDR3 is CSVEVLRENSGNTIYF. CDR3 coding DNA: TGCAGCGTTGAAGTCCTGAGGGAAAACTCTGGAAACACCATATATTTT.

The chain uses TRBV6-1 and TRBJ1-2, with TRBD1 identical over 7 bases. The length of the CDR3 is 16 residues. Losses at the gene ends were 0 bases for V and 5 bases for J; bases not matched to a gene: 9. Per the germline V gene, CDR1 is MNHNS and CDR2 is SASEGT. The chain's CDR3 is CASSEASVGQLYGYTF. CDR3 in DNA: TGTGCCAGCAGTGAAGCCAGTGTGGGACAGCTATATGGCTACACCTTC.